Listed here are 25 T cell receptor beta chains from one sample, sequenced in a study of blood T cell repertoires in COVID-19. Sequencing used immunoSEQ multiplex PCR; TCRdb keeps in-frame clones, though not all of them. The sample lists about 50,000 clones; 70% to 90% were seen once. Sequencing input: peripheral blood. The receptor source for this set is a human donor in a cohort sampled during active COVID-19.

The gene calls are TRBV27 and TRBJ2-1; 11 positions match TRBD2. The junction had 11 bases not matched to a gene; V was cut back by 3 bases and J by 4 bases. Per the germline V gene, CDR1 is MNHEY and CDR2 is SMNVEV (reference sequence). This CDR3 spans 18 amino acids. CDR3 bases: TGTGCCAGCAGTTTCCGACTAGCGGGGACCCCGAGATACAATGAGCAGTTCTTC. Protein: CASSFRLAGTPRYNEQFF.

The V call is TRBV20-1, the J call TRBJ2-4; D is undetermined. The CDR3 length is 11 residues. The germline gives CDR1 DFQATT, CDR2 SNEGSKA (reference sequence). With 2 bases removed from V and 6 bases from J, the gap between germline ends came to 5 bases. The CDR3 region is CSARPVNIQYF. In DNA form, the CDR3 reads TGCAGTGCTAGACCAGTAAACATTCAGTACTTC.

This chain connects TRBV12-3 or TRBV12-4 to TRBJ1-1; tentatively, D is TRBD1 (6 bases). The CDR3 is 13 amino acids. Deletions cut 8 bases from V and 2 bases from J, with 12 bases between. For the CDR3, the DNA is TGTGCCAGCCGCGGGGGCTCTAACACTGAAGCTTTCTTT. Amino acid sequence: CASRGGSNTEAFF.

The chain is built from TRBV7-3 and TRBJ2-2; 7 nucleotides match TRBD1. V lost 3 bases to trimming and J lost 5 bases; unmatched junction nucleotides: 6. The germline V gene encodes CDR1 SGHTA and CDR2 FQGTGA. The CDR3 sequence is 15 residues long. The CDR3 region has the DNA TGTGCCAGCAGCTTCGGACAGGAAACAACCGGGGAGCTGTTTTTT. The encoded protein is CASSFGQETTGELFF.

The chain carries TRBV6-5 and TRBJ1-1; weak D call: TRBD1 (5 bases). Germline values: CDR1 MNHEY, CDR2 SVGAGI. There are 12 residues in the CDR3. Trimming cost V 10 bases and J 5 bases, with 14 bases left between them. The CDR3 loop is CATIDSRTEAFF. CDR3 DNA sequence: TGTGCCACCATCGACAGTAGGACTGAAGCTTTCTTT.

This chain uses TRBV9 with TRBJ1-2; tentative D call: TRBD1 (5 bases). Trimming removed 1 base at V and 5 bases at J, with 18 bases between. Germline V gene lookup returns CDR1 SGDLS and CDR2 YYNGEE. This CDR3 spans 16 amino acids. The CDR3 reads CASSVTSLGRDYGYTF. The CDR3 bases are TGTGCCAGCAGCGTAACCTCCTTAGGCAGGGATTATGGCTACACCTTC.

The chain has TRBV6-5 and TRBJ1-2; 8 bases line up with TRBD1. Looked up from germline, CDR1 is MNHEY and CDR2 is SVGAGI. V shed 7 bases, J shed 8 bases, and the junction held 6 bases outside the gene matches. The CDR3 runs 12 residues. The CDR3 DNA reads as TGTGCCAGCATGAACAGGGGGTACGGCTACACCTTC. Translation: CASMNRGYGYTF.

The chain links TRBV6-5 to TRBJ2-1; TRBD1 matches at 10 bases. CDR1 is MNHEY and CDR2 is SVGAGI in the germline V gene. The CDR3 is 13 amino acids. Trimming took 6 bases from V and 10 from J; bases not matched to a gene: 6. In nucleotides, the CDR3 is TGTGCCAGCAGGGGGACAGGGGTAGGGGAGCAGTTCTTC. It translates to CASRGTGVGEQFF.

The chain joins TRBV19 to TRBJ1-5; TRBD1 matches 9 bases. The length of the CDR3 is 15 residues. V lost 6 bases and J lost 7; bases outside the gene matches: 10. Germline values: CDR1 LNHDA, CDR2 SQIVND (reference sequence). The CDR3 bases are TGTGCCAGTAGCTCCGGGACAGGGTTTGGACAGCCCCAGCATTTT. Translating it yields CASSSGTGFGQPQHF.

This clone is a singleton in its sample. The chain links TRBV5-5 to TRBJ2-4; D might be TRBD2 (6 bases). Trimming stripped 0 bases from V and 4 bases from J, with 14 bases between. The CDR3 covers 16 residues. Germline lookup yields CDR1 SGHKS and CDR2 YYEKEE (reference sequence). CDR3: CASSLVGGGEKNIQYF. The CDR3 region has the DNA TGTGCCAGCAGCTTGGTTGGTGGCGGGGAGAAAAACATTCAGTACTTC. Variable domain in full (rest from reference TRBV5-5 and TRBJ2-4): DAGVTQSPTHLIKTRGQQVTLRCSPISGHKSVSWYQQVLGQGPQFIFQYYEKEERGRGNFPDRFSARQFPNYSSELNVNALLLGDSALYLCASSLVGGGEKNIQYFGAGTRLSVL.

The chain employs TRBV19 and TRBJ1-2; 9 nucleotides match TRBD1. The germline V gene has CDR1 LNHDA and CDR2 SQIVND (reference sequence). Trimming cost V 5 bases and J 3 bases; bases outside gene matches: 7. This CDR3 comprises 15 residues. For the CDR3, the DNA is TGTGCCAGTAGTGGCACGACAGGGGGAGACTATGGCTACACCTTC. This encodes CASSGTTGGDYGYTF.

The gene calls are TRBV9 and TRBJ1-6; D remains ambiguous. V was clipped by 0 bases and J by 9 bases, with 7 bases between them. In germline, CDR1 is SGDLS, CDR2 YYNGEE. CDR3 length: 13 amino acids. DNA of the CDR3: TGTGCCAGCAGCGTAGTAGGAGGTTCACCCCTCCACTTT. As protein: CASSVVGGSPLHF.

The CDR3 is CASSIIVAGDTEAFF. The DNA of the CDR3 is TGTGCCAGTAGTATTATAGTAGCGGGTGACACTGAAGCTTTCTTT. This chain connects TRBV19 to TRBJ1-1; D is unresolved. Trimming pared 3 bases from V and 3 bases from J, leaving 14 bases between. Germline values: CDR1 LNHDA, CDR2 SQIVND (reference sequence). The CDR3 is 15 amino acids.

This chain connects TRBV11-1 to TRBJ2-1; D uncertain. From germline, CDR1 is SGHAT and CDR2 FQDESV (reference sequence). The length of the CDR3 is 15 residues. Trimming removed 2 bases at V and 4 bases at J, with 12 bases between. The CDR3 region is CASSLFRGTYNEQFF. For the CDR3, the DNA is TGTGCCAGCAGCTTATTCAGAGGAACGTACAATGAGCAGTTCTTC.

The V and J genes are TRBV19 and TRBJ2-1, with 11 bases aligning to TRBD2. The germline V gene has CDR1 LNHDA and CDR2 SQIVND (reference sequence). Germline trimming cut 4 bases from V and 4 bases from J; bases unmatched to any gene: 12. This CDR3 comprises 18 residues. The CDR3 nucleotides read TGTGCCAGTAGTAAAAACCGAGCCGGGACTAGCGGTTACAATGAGCAGTTCTTC. Its translation is CASSKNRAGTSGYNEQFF.

In this sample, this clone turned up once. The genes are TRBV3-1 (or the pseudogene TRBV3-2) and TRBJ1-2; no definite D call. The CDR3 is 15 residues long. CDR1 and CDR2 (germline): LGHDT, YNNKEL (reference sequence). Trimming took 0 bases from V and 2 from J, leaving 10 bases between them. The CDR3 DNA is TGTGCCAGCAGCCAAGAGCCGGTACAGAACTATGGCTACACCTTC. Its protein is CASSQEPVQNYGYTF.

This chain uses TRBV10-2 with TRBJ1-2, with TRBD1 matching 8 bases. This CDR3 is 15 amino acids long. The germline CDR1 and CDR2 sequences are WSHSY and SAAADI. Trimming took 4 bases from V and 4 from J; bases not matched to a gene: 8. The CDR3 DNA is TGCGCCAGCAGTGCGGCGACAGGGGAACCCTATGGCTACACCTTC. Protein: CASSAATGEPYGYTF.

V is TRBV5-4 and J is TRBJ1-1, with TRBD1 identical over 12 bases. Germline-derived CDR1 and CDR2 are SGHNT and YYREEE (reference sequence). Unmatched junction bases numbered 17, after V lost 4 bases and J lost 1 base. The CDR3 has 20 residues. CDR3 nucleotide sequence: TGTGCCAGCAGCCCGTCCCTCGGTTCCGGGACAGGGGGCGCGAACACTGAAGCTTTCTTT. Protein: CASSPSLGSGTGGANTEAFF.

The chain combines TRBV5-1 with TRBJ1-6; 12 bases agree with TRBD1. The V and J ends lost 3 bases and 4 bases, in that order; junction bases with no gene match: 8. From germline, CDR1 is SGHRS and CDR2 YFSETQ. The CDR3 loop spans 18 amino acids. This CDR3 reads CASSSSGTGGAYNSPLHF. CDR3 sequence (DNA): TGCGCCAGCAGCTCCTCCGGGACAGGGGGCGCGTATAATTCACCCCTCCACTTT.

The rearrangement joins TRBV2 to TRBJ1-6; D might be TRBD1 (5 bases). CDR1 SNHLY and CDR2 FYNNEI come from the germline V gene. The CDR3 covers 13 residues. Trimming shortened V by 6 bases and J by 7 bases, and 10 bases separated the two germline ends. For the CDR3, the DNA is TGTGCCAGCAGCGACAGACGAAATTCACCCCTCCACTTT. Translating gives CASSDRRNSPLHF.

This sequence joins TRBV7-3 and TRBJ1-1; TRBD1 might be the D (6 bases). Germline V gene lookup returns CDR1 SGHTA and CDR2 FQGTGA. With 5 bases removed from V and 2 bases from J, the gap between germline ends came to 9 bases. The CDR3 totals 13 residues. The CDR3 coding sequence is TGTGCCAGCAGCCGACAGGATAACACTGAAGCTTTCTTT. Its protein is CASSRQDNTEAFF.

The V and J genes are TRBV6-6 and TRBJ1-4; 10 positions agree with TRBD1. Losses at the gene ends were 6 bases for V and 5 bases for J; bases not matched to a gene: 3. This CDR3 has 14 residues. Germline CDR1 is MNHNY and CDR2 is SVGAGI (reference sequence). CDR3: CASRRDRGNEKLFF. The CDR3 nucleotides are TGTGCCAGCAGGAGGGACAGGGGAAATGAAAAACTGTTTTTT.

This chain uses TRBV9 with TRBJ2-1, with 10 bases aligning to TRBD2. The CDR3 length is 17 residues. The germline V gene encodes CDR1 SGDLS and CDR2 YYNGEE. V lost 3 bases, J lost 7 bases, and 13 bases stayed unmatched. The CDR3 here is CASSGAKRGGRLNEQFF. The CDR3, as DNA: TGTGCCAGCAGCGGGGCAAAGCGGGGGGGCAGGTTGAATGAGCAGTTCTTC. Full variable domain (rest looked up from reference TRBV9 and TRBJ2-1): DSGVTQTPKHLITATGQRVTLRCSPRSGDLSVYWYQQSLDQGLQFLIQYYNGEERAKGNILERFSAQQFPDLHSELNLSSLELGDSALYFCASSGAKRGGRLNEQFFGPGTRLTVL.

This clone showed up just a few times. The chain employs TRBV7-3 and TRBJ1-6, with 8 nucleotides matching TRBD1. The CDR3 has 14 amino acids. Germline loops: CDR1 SGHTA, CDR2 FQGTGA. V lost 4 bases, J lost 6 bases, and 2 bases stayed unmatched. For the CDR3, the DNA is TGTGCCAGCAGCTCACAGGGGGGTAATTCACCCCTCCACTTT. It translates to CASSSQGGNSPLHF.

This clone is medium-sized. The chain couples TRBV28 to TRBJ1-1; unclear D gene. CDR3 length: 13 residues. CDR1 MDHEN and CDR2 SYDVKM come from the germline V gene. Between the trimmed V and J ends, which lost 7 bases and 1 base, there was a span of 10 bases. This CDR3 is CASTDSQNTEAFF. DNA for the CDR3: TGTGCCAGCACCGACTCCCAGAACACTGAAGCTTTCTTT.